What follows describes a single T cell receptor (beta chain). The repertoire was sequenced with immunoSEQ multiplex PCR; TCRdb's copy has only in-frame clones and lacks some. The profile shows tens of thousands of clones, nearly 90% of them singletons. Looked up from germline, CDR1 is SGHVS and CDR2 is FNYEAQ. The CDR3 has 15 residues. V dropped 1 base and J dropped 4; count of bases not matched to a gene: 0. This sample was taken from a study of OX40 agonist ivuxolimab in advanced cancers. The specimen comprised CD4+ or CD8+ T cells sorted from blood, sampled in a trial of the OX40 agonist ivuxolimab. The chain is built from TRBV7-6 and TRBJ2-6; 8 positions match TRBD1. The receptor was derived from an adult with an advanced solid tumor such as melanoma, head and neck, liver or kidney cancer. The CDR3 sequence: CASSLGTGGANVLTF. The CDR3 bases are TGTGCCAGCAGCTTAGGGACAGGGGGGGCCAACGTCCTGACTTTC.